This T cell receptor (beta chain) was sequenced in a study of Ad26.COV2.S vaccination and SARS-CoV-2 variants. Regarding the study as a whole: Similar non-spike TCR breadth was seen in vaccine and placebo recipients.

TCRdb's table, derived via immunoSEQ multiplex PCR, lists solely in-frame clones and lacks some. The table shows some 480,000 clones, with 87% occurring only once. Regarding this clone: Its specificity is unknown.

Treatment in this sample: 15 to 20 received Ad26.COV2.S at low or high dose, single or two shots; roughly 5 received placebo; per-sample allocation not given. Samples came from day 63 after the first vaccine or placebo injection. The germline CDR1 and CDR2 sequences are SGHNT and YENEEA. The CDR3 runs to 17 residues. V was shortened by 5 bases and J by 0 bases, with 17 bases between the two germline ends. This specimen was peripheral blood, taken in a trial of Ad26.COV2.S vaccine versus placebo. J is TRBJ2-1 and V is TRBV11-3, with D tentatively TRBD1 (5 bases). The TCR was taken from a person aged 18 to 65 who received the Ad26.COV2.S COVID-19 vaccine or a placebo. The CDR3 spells CASSTTRESSSYNEQFF. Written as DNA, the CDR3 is TGTGCCAGCAGCACCACCAGGGAATCGAGCTCCTACAATGAGCAGTTCTTC.